This T cell receptor beta chain derives from a study of blood T cell repertoires in COVID-19. About the research overall: Both acute and convalescent COVID-19 samples were obtained from the United States, Italy and Spain. In each case, the material was cDNA or gDNA derived from T cells, B-cell-depleted T cells, or PBMCs.

CDR3 length: 17 amino acids. V shed 0 bases, J shed 6 bases, and the junction held 8 bases outside the gene matches. Germline values: CDR1 LGHNA, CDR2 YNFKEQ. In the study's own analysis: Researchers report that nucleated cell counts were estimated from reference gene primer amplification. Assay used: immunoSEQ multiplex PCR; TCRdb lists only in-frame clones, some missing. From that table come the V and J calls and clone size; the DNA was used to work out D and trimming. Here the sample spans roughly 230,000 clones, approximately 80% being singletons. The chain carries TRBV4-2 and TRBJ1-5, with TRBD1 matching 10 bases. This clonotype originated in a woman aged 45-60 years with acute or convalescent COVID-19. Sequencing used peripheral blood. The CDR3 spells CASSQEEVRTGGQPQHF. DNA of the CDR3: TGTGCCAGCAGCCAAGAAGAAGTAAGGACAGGGGGTCAGCCCCAGCATTTT.